Sequencing of this T cell receptor (beta chain) was carried out in a study of human T cells and chemical hapten exposure. Germline V lookup: CDR1 SEHNR, CDR2 FQNEAQ (reference sequence). The CDR3 covers 14 residues. The V and J ends lost 4 bases and 4 bases respectively, with 13 bases between them. TCRdb ran MiXCR on the RACE reads and lists one entry per CDR3 protein. The data hold 300,000 to 350,000 distinct CDR3 sequences, with about 7% observed a single time. Time point specified: patch test 1, 2 weeks after DPC sensitization. Treatment: therapeutic diphenylcyclopropenone sensitization with weekly scalp DPC.

This chain links TRBV7-9 with TRBJ1-2; a possible D gene is TRBD1 (6 bases). The clonotype comes from a woman between 18 and 29 years old with alopecia areata. Some clones in this sample may be carry-over from other donors' samples. The specimen comprised whole blood, sampled in connection with sensitization to the hapten diphenylcyclopropenone (DPC). As DNA, the CDR3 is TGTGCCAGCAGCTCCCGCAGGGGAGGCTATGGCTACACCTTC. Protein sequence: CASSSRRGGYGYTF.